This paragraph reports one TCR beta chain. Its target is not known. The data were obtained in a study of lymphopenia after photon versus proton radiotherapy. The data were produced by immunoSEQ multiplex PCR, yet TCRdb's version contains in-frame clones alone and is incomplete. The table includes fewer than 70,000 clones, around 87% detected once. General study results and limits: Oligoclonal CD8+ Temra expansion after nadir drove photon patients' diversity drop. Better survival with proton therapy was suggested as possible, not demonstrated. Post-nadir TCR diversity decline inversely tracked overall survival among those who died.

The source is a man older than 75 with esophageal cancer. The sample here was peripheral blood, taken from a patient treated with proton-based radiotherapy.

The CDR3 region is CASTIRWGPVYGYTF. CDR3 coding DNA: TGTGCCAGCACCATAAGGTGGGGGCCGGTCTATGGCTACACCTTC. The chain has TRBV19 and TRBJ1-2, with D tentatively TRBD1 (6 bases). Trimming pared 9 bases from V and 4 bases from J, leaving 21 bases between. CDR1 LNHDA and CDR2 SQIVND come from the germline V gene (reference sequence). The CDR3 runs 15 residues. Filled out from reference TRBV19 and TRBJ1-2, the complete variable domain reads DGGITQSPKYLFRKEGQNVTLSCEQNLNHDAMYWYRQDPGQGLRLIYYSQIVNDFQKGDIAEGYSVSREKKESFPLTVTSAQKNPTAFYLCASTIRWGPVYGYTFGSGTRLTVV.